Reported below is one TCR beta chain. The sample has other DNA sequences that encode this CDR3 too. This specimen belongs to a study of blood T cell repertoires in COVID-19. Background on the study: The analysed material was cDNA or gDNA that came from T cells, B-cell-depleted T cells, or PBMCs.

In the authors' workflow: Amplifying reference gene primers gave estimates of nucleated cell counts. The repertoire was sequenced with immunoSEQ multiplex PCR; TCRdb's copy has only in-frame clones and lacks some. The D gene and trimming were derived from the DNA, and the V and J assignments and clone size from that table. The sample contains some 15,000 clones, 70% to 90% of which appear only once. There are 14 residues in the CDR3. V lost 3 bases, J lost 0 bases, and 7 bases lay in between. The V gene's germline CDR1 is SEHNR and CDR2 FQNEAQ (reference sequence). The sequence was obtained from a human donor in a cohort sampled during active COVID-19. The chain joins TRBV7-9 to TRBJ2-3, with D perhaps matching TRBD2 (6 bases). The sequenced sample was peripheral blood. The CDR3 bases are TGTGCCAGCAGCTTGGAGGGAAGCACAGATACGCAGTATTTT. Translation gives CASSLEGSTDTQYF.